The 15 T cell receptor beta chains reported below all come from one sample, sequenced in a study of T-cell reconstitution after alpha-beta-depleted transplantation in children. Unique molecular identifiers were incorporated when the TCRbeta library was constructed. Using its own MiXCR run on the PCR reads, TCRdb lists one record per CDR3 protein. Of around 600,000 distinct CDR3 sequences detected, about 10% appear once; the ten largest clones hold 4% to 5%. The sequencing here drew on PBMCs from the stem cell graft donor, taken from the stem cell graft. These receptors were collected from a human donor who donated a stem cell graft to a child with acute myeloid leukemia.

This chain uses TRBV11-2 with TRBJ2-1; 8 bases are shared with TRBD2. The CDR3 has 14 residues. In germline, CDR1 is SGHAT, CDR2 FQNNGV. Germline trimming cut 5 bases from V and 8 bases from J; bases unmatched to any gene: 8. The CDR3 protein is CASSPQTSVYEQFF. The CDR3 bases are TGTGCCAGCAGCCCTCAGACTAGCGTCTATGAGCAGTTCTTC.

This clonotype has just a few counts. CDR3 bases: TGCAGTGCTAGAGATGACGTGAGCTCCTACAATGAGCAGTTCTTC. It specifies CSARDDVSSYNEQFF. This chain links TRBV20-1 with TRBJ2-1; D uncertain. The CDR3 covers 15 residues. Deletions cut 0 bases from V and 0 bases from J, with 9 bases between. Germline V gene lookup returns CDR1 DFQATT and CDR2 SNEGSKA (reference sequence).

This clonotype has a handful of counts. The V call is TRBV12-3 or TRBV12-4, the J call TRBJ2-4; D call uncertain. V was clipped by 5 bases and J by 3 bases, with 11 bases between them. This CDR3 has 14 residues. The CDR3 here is CASSGVALKNIQYF. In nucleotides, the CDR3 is TGTGCCAGCAGTGGCGTGGCTCTCAAAAACATTCAGTACTTC.

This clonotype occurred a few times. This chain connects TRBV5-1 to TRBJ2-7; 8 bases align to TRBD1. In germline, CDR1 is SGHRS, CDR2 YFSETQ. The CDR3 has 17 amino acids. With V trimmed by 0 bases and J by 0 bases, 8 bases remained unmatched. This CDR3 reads CASSLAGTGDFSYEQYF. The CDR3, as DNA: TGCGCCAGCAGCTTGGCCGGGACAGGCGATTTCTCCTACGAGCAGTACTTC.

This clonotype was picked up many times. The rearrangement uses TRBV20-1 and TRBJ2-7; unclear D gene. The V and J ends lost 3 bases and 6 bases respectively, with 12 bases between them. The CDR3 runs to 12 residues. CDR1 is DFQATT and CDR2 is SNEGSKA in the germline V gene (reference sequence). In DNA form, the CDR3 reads TGCAGTGCTAGGCTTCCTGGGCTCGAGCAGTACTTC. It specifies CSARLPGLEQYF.

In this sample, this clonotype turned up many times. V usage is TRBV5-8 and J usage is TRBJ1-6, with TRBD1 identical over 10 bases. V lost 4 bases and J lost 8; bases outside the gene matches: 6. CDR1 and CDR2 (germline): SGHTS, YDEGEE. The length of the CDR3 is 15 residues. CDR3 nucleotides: TGTGCCAGCAGCCTGGGACAGGGGATTGATTCACCCCTCCACTTT. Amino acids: CASSLGQGIDSPLHF.

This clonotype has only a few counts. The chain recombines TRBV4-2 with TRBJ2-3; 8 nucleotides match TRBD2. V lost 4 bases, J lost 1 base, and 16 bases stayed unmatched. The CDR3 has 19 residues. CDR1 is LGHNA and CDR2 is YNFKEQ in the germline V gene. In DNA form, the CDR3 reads TGTGCCAGCAGCCTTGTCAGCGGGAGAAGGAGGGCTGGCACAGATACGCAGTATTTT. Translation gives CASSLVSGRRRAGTDTQYF.

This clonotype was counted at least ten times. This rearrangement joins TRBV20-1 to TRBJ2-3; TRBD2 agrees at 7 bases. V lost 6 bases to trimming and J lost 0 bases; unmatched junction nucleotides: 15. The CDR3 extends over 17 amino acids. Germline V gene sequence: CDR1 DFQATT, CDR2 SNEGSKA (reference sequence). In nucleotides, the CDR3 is TGCAGTGCGGAGGTCCTACATCTAGCGGCTAGCACAGATACGCAGTATTTT. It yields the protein CSAEVLHLAASTDTQYF.

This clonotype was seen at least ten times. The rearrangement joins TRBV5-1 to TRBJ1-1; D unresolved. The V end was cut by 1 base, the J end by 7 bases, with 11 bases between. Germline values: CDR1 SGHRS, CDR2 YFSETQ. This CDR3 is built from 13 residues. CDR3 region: CASSLPGQNEAFF. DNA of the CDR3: TGCGCCAGCAGCTTGCCTGGGCAGAATGAAGCTTTCTTT.

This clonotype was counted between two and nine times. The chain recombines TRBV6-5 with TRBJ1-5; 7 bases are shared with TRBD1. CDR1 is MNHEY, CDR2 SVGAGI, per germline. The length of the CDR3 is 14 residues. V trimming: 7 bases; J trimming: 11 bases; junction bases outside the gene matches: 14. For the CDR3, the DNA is TGTGCCAGCACCGAATCAGGGGGTTCTAGTACCCAGCATTTT. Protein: CASTESGGSSTQHF.

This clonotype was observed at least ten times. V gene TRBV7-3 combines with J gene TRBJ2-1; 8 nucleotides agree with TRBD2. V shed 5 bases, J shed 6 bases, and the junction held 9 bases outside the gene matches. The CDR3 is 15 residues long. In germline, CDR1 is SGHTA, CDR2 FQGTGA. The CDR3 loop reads CASSPVLLAANEQFF. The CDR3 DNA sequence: TGTGCCAGCAGCCCCGTCTTACTAGCGGCCAATGAGCAGTTCTTC.

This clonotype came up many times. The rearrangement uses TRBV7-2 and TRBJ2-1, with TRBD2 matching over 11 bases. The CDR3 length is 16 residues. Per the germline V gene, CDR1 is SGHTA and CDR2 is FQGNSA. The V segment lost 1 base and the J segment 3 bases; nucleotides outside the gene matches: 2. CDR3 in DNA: TGTGCCAGCAGCTTAGTAGGACTAGCGGGCTACAATGAGCAGTTCTTC. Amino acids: CASSLVGLAGYNEQFF.

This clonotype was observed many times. CDR3: CSAQGSGYQGDEQFF. DNA of the CDR3: TGCAGCGCCCAAGGATCCGGCTACCAAGGGGATGAGCAGTTCTTC. The V gene is TRBV29-1, the J gene TRBJ2-1, with D possibly TRBD1 on 5 matching bases. CDR1 and CDR2 from the germline V gene are SQVTM and ANQGSEA. This CDR3 region has 15 residues. V was pared by 7 bases and J by 8 bases, with 24 bases between.

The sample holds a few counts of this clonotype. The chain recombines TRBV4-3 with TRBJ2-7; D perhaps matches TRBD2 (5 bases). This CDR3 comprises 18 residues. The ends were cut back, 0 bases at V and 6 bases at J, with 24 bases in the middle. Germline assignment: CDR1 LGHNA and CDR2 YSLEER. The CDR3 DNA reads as TGCGCCAGCAGCCAAGATCCCTCCGGGCTCGGAGGCGGAATCGAGCAGTACTTC. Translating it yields CASSQDPSGLGGGIEQYF.

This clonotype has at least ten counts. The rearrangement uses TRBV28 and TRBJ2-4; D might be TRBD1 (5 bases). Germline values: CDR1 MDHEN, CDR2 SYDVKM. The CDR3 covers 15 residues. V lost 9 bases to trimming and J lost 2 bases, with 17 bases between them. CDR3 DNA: TGTGCCAGTTACTCTCTCCAGGGAACCAAAAACATTCAGTACTTC. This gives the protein CASYSLQGTKNIQYF.